This TCR beta chain was documented in a study of PD-1 blockade in classical Hodgkin lymphoma. Overall study findings and caveats: Diversity similar to that of newly diagnosed patients was seen at baseline in complete responders. By cycle point C4D1, TCR diversity had risen significantly in CD4+ cells (but not CD8+ cells). Possibly reflecting disease activity or prior therapy, repertoire differences have causes that remain undefined.

The length of the CDR3 is 16 residues. Trimming took off 0 bases at V and 8 bases at J, with 19 bases between the two ends. Germline CDR1 and CDR2: LGHNT and FRNRAP. Sample time point: cycle 4 day 1 (C4D1), after less than 7 weeks of nivolumab. Each patient relapsed following autologous stem cell transplantation, and prior brentuximab vedotin exposure differed. The method was immunoSEQ multiplex PCR; TCRdb's version includes in-frame clones alone and lacks a portion of them. Of about 90,000 clones in the sample, around nine tenths were seen once. Regarding this clone: Its antigen remains unknown.

This clonotype was obtained from a human donor with classical Hodgkin lymphoma. The sequencing used peripheral blood mononuclear cells (PBMCs), collected before the fourth cycle of nivolumab. The V gene is TRBV12-5, the J gene TRBJ1-1; D possibly corresponds to TRBD1 (5 bases). CDR3: CASGLVPTLGRGEAFF. As DNA, the CDR3 is TGTGCTAGTGGTTTGGTGCCCACTTTGGGGCGAGGGGAAGCTTTCTTT.